This T cell receptor (beta chain) derives from a study of beta chain features in type 1 diabetes. For the study at large: Comparable age, gender and cell yields were observed in patients relative to healthy donors.

Each population that was sorted was more than 95% pure. The whole isolated RNA underwent reverse transcription, so sequencing captured expressed TCRB transcripts. The method was immunoSEQ multiplex PCR; TCRdb's version includes in-frame clones alone and lacks a portion of them. The table includes around 400,000 clones, 10% to 15% detected once. Trimming left V 3 bases short and J 6 bases short, with 14 bases between. CDR3 size: 15 residues. Germline assignment: CDR1 MNHEY and CDR2 SMNVEV (reference sequence). The chain carries TRBV27 and TRBJ2-2; D is perhaps TRBD1 (6 bases). The specimen sequenced was naive CD4+ T cells from blood. The TCR originated in a man aged 18 to 29 in good health. CDR3 sequence (DNA): TGTGCCAGCAGTTTCGGGACACCAGGCCCCGGGGAGCTGTTTTTT. Its translation: CASSFGTPGPGELFF.